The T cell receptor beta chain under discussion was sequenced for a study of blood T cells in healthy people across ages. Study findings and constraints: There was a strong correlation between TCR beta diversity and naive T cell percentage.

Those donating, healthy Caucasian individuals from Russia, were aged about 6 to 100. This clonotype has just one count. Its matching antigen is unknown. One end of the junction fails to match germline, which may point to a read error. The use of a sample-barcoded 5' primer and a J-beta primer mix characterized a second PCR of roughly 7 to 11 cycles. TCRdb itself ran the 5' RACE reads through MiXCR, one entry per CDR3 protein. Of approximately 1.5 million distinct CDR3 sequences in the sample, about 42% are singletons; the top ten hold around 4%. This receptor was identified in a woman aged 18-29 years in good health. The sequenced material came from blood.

CDR3 residues: CASSKGQGSYSEQFF. As DNA, the CDR3 is TGTGCCAGCTCTAAAGGGCAGGGTTCCTACAGTGAGCAGTTCTTC. The rearrangement uses TRBV25-1 and TRBJ2-1; D possibly corresponds to TRBD1 (5 bases). This CDR3 comprises 15 residues. Germline CDR1 is MGHDK and CDR2 is SYGVNS.